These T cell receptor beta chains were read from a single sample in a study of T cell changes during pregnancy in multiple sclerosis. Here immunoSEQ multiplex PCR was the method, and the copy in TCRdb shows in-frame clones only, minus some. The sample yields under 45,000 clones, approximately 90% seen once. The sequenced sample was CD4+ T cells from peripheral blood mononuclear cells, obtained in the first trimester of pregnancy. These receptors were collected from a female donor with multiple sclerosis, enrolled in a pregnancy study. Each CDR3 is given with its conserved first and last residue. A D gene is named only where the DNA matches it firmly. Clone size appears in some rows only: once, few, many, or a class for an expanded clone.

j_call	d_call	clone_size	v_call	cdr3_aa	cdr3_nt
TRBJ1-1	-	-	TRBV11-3	CASSPTLRLTAFF	TGTGCCAGCAGCCCCACGTTGCGGCTGACCGCTTTCTTT
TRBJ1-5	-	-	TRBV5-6	CASSLGAGNQPQHF	TGTGCCAGCAGCTTGGGAGCGGGCAATCAGCCCCAGCATTTT
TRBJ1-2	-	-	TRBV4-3	CASSQVSGGSGYTF	TGCGCCAGCAGCCAAGTTTCCGGAGGTAGTGGCTACACCTTC
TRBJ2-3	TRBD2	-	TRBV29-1	CSVAVGQTSGRSTDTQYF	TGCAGCGTTGCGGTAGGGCAGACTAGCGGACGAAGCACAGATACGCAGTATTTT
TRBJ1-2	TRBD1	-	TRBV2	CASADPGTGRSGYTF	TGTGCCAGCGCTGACCCCGGGACAGGTCGAAGCGGCTACACCTTC
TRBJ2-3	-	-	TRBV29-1	CSVRLPGHATQYF	TGCAGCGTTAGACTTCCGGGACACGCTACGCAGTATTTT
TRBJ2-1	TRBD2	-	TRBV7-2	CASSRIAIAGGPNEQFF	TGTGCCAGCAGCCGTATAGCGATAGCGGGAGGGCCTAATGAGCAGTTCTTC
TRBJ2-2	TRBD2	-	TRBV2	CASSVAGGPAGELFF	TGTGCCAGCAGTGTAGCGGGAGGGCCCGCCGGGGAGCTGTTTTTT
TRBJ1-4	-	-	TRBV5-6	CASSVTGLTNEKLFF	TGTGCCAGCAGCGTAACAGGGCTTACTAATGAAAAACTGTTTTTT
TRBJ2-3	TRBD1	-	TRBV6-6	CASSYSGQNTDTQYF	TGTGCCAGCAGTTACTCGGGACAGAACACAGATACGCAGTATTTT
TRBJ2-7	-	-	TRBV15	CATSRESGSYEQYF	TGTGCCACCAGCAGAGAGAGCGGCTCCTACGAGCAGTACTTC
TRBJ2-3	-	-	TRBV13	CASSPPARRATDTQYF	TGTGCCAGCAGCCCCCCCGCGCGGAGGGCCACAGATACGCAGTATTTT
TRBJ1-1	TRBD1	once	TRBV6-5	CASSATGGTEAFF	TGTGCCAGCAGTGCGACAGGGGGCACTGAAGCTTTCTTT
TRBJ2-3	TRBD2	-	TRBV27	CASSHPLAAGGGSTQYF	TGTGCCAGCAGTCACCCCCTAGCAGCGGGCGGGGGAAGTACGCAGTATTTT
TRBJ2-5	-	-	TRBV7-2	CASSFFRDGETQYF	TGTGCCAGCAGCTTTTTCAGGGATGGAGAGACCCAGTACTTC
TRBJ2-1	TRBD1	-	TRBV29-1	CSVQAGTGGSEQFF	TGCAGCGTCCAAGCCGGGACAGGGGGCTCTGAGCAGTTCTTC
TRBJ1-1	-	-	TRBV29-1	CSVERGNTEAFF	TGCAGCGTTGAACGGGGGAACACTGAAGCTTTCTTT
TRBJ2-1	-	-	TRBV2	CASSEYGTYINEQFF	TGTGCCAGCAGTGAATATGGGACTTACATAAATGAGCAGTTCTTC
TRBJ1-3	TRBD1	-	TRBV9	CASSVDARRTGPHSGNTIYF	TGTGCCAGCAGCGTAGATGCCAGGAGGACAGGGCCCCACTCTGGAAACACCATATATTTT
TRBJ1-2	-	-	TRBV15	CATSPPGVAYGYTF	TGTGCCACCAGCCCTCCGGGGGTCGCCTATGGCTACACCTTC
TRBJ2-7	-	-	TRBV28	CASSAYGDSSSYEQYF	TGTGCCAGCAGTGCTTACGGCGACTCGAGCTCCTACGAGCAGTACTTC
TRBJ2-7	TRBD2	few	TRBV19	CATREGREQYF	TGTGCCACTCGGGAGGGGCGGGAGCAGTACTTC
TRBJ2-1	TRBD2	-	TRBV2	CASREPGLVYNEQFF	TGTGCCAGCAGGGAGCCGGGACTAGTATACAATGAGCAGTTCTTC
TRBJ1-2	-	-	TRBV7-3	CASSLNRGYGYTF	TGTGCCAGCAGCTTAAATCGGGGATACGGCTACACCTTC
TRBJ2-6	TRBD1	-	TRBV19	CASSRTGVGANVLTF	TGTGCCAGTAGTCGTACAGGGGTTGGGGCCAACGTCCTGACTTTC
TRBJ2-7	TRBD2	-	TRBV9	CASSPLTSGSEQYF	TGTGCCAGCAGCCCCCTGACTAGCGGGAGCGAGCAGTACTTC
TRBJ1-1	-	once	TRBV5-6	CASSFQNTEAFF	TGTGCCAGCAGCTTTCAGAACACTGAAGCTTTCTTT
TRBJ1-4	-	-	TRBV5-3	CARSPTGRGEDLDEKLFF	TGTGCCAGAAGCCCCACGGGGAGGGGGGAAGATCTAGATGAAAAACTGTTTTTT
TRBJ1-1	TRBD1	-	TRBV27	CASKHPRGQGDTEAFF	TGTGCCAGCAAACACCCCCGAGGGCAGGGGGACACTGAAGCTTTCTTT
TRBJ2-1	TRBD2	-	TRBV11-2	CASRGGLAVYNEQFF	TGTGCCAGCAGGGGAGGACTAGCGGTTTACAATGAGCAGTTCTTC
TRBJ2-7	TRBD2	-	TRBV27	CASSKTSGHYEQYF	TGTGCCAGCAGTAAGACTAGCGGGCACTACGAGCAGTACTTC
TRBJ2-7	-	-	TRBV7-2	CASSLAAQVSSYEQYF	TGTGCCAGCAGCTTAGCCGCCCAGGTGAGCTCCTACGAGCAGTACTTC
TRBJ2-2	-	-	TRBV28	CASRLTGELFF	TGTGCCAGCAGACTCACCGGGGAGCTGTTTTTT
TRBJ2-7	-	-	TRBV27	CASSSNRARGEQYF	TGTGCCAGCAGTTCCAACAGGGCCCGGGGCGAGCAGTACTTC
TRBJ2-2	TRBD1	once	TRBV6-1	CASRVTGGPGELFF	TGTGCCAGCAGGGTCACAGGGGGGCCCGGGGAGCTGTTTTTT
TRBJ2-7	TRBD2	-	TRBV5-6	CASSLGLSRGLGHLEQYF	TGTGCCAGCAGCTTGGGATTGAGCAGAGGACTAGGCCATCTCGAGCAGTACTTC
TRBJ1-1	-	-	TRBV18	CASFGTPGAEAFF	TGTGCCAGCTTTGGGACCCCAGGGGCTGAAGCTTTCTTT
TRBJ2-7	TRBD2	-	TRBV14	CASSQTSAAPYEQYF	TGTGCCAGCAGCCAGACTAGCGCCGCTCCCTACGAGCAGTACTTC
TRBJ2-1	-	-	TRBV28	CASIPGGYNEQFF	TGTGCCAGCATCCCCGGAGGCTACAATGAGCAGTTCTTC
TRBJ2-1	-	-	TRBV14	CASSQTYNEQFF	TGTGCCAGCAGCCAAACTTACAATGAGCAGTTCTTC
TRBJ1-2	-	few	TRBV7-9	CASSLAEAGYTF	TGTGCCAGCAGCTTAGCGGAGGCGGGCTACACCTTC
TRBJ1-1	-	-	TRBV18	CASSPPRVGHTEAFF	TGTGCCAGCTCACCACCGAGGGTCGGCCACACTGAAGCTTTCTTT